The 24 T cell receptor beta chains below all came from one sample that was sequenced in a study of technical replicates of blood from a handful of donors. Generated by immunoSEQ multiplex PCR, the TCRdb table keeps only in-frame clones and is missing some. This sample has 75,000 to 100,000 clones; approximately 94% occur once, and the top ten carry 0.24%. The sample consisted of T cells isolated from PBMCs. These receptors were obtained from a human donor in good health.

This clone was counted a few times. The chain has TRBV2 and TRBJ1-1, with TRBD1 identical over 8 bases. The CDR3 runs to 14 residues. Germline V CDR1 and CDR2: SNHLY, FYNNEI. V gave up 9 bases and J gave up 5 bases; unmatched junction bases: 11. The CDR3 protein is CARVGDRGFTEAFF. DNA of the CDR3: TGTGCCAGAGTCGGTGACAGGGGATTTACTGAAGCTTTCTTT.

The V call is TRBV7-6, the J call TRBJ2-1, with TRBD2 matching 7 bases. V lost 5 bases to trimming and J lost 15 bases; unmatched junction nucleotides: 10. The germline CDR1 and CDR2 sequences are SGHVS and FNYEAQ. The CDR3 loop spans 12 amino acids. CDR3 region: CASSAGGAGLFF. The CDR3 region has the DNA TGTGCCAGCAGCGCCGGGGGAGCGGGACTGTTCTTC.

A few counts support this clone. This sequence joins TRBV19 and TRBJ1-2, with 10 bases aligning to TRBD1. There are 13 residues in the CDR3. Looked up from germline, CDR1 is LNHDA and CDR2 is SQIVND (reference sequence). Trimming cost V 10 bases and J 8 bases; bases outside gene matches: 10. The CDR3 bases are TGTGCCACCCAAGTGACAGGGGGCGACGGCTACACCTTC. This encodes CATQVTGGDGYTF.

The chain recombines TRBV29-1 with TRBJ2-5; 9 nucleotides line up with TRBD2. Germline-derived CDR1 and CDR2 are SQVTM and ANQGSEA. The CDR3 consists of 14 residues. The ends lost 8 bases at V and 1 base at J; junction bases unmatched: 8. CDR3 sequence (DNA): TGCAGCCTTAGCGGGGGTCCCTTCCAAGAGACCCAGTACTTC. Its translation is CSLSGGPFQETQYF.

This chain joins TRBV19 and TRBJ2-3; 7 nucleotides line up with TRBD1. After removal of 4 bases from V and 0 bases from J, the junction contained 4 bases not matched to a gene. The CDR3 consists of 15 residues. Germline V gene lookup returns CDR1 LNHDA and CDR2 SQIVND (reference sequence). The CDR3 nucleotides are TGTGCCAGTAGTACGGGACAGACGAGCACAGATACGCAGTATTTT. The encoded protein is CASSTGQTSTDTQYF.

This clone was recorded only once. This rearrangement joins TRBV5-4 to TRBJ2-3, with 7 nucleotides matching TRBD1. Germline-derived CDR1 and CDR2 are SGHNT and YYREEE (reference sequence). Trimming cost V 5 bases and J 0 bases; bases outside gene matches: 6. The CDR3 consists of 15 residues. The CDR3 region is CASSWGTASTDTQYF. The CDR3 nucleotides are TGTGCCAGCAGTTGGGGGACAGCTAGCACAGATACGCAGTATTTT. The full variable domain, its missing parts supplied by reference TRBV5-4 and TRBJ2-3, is ETGVTQSPTHLIKTRGQQVTLRCSSQSGHNTVSWYQQALGQGPQFIFQYYREEENGRGNFPPRFSGLQFPNYSSELNVNALELDDSALYLCASSWGTASTDTQYFGPGTRLTVL.

The chain uses TRBV11-2 and TRBJ2-7; D is possibly TRBD1 (6 bases). Trimming removed 1 base from V and 9 bases from J, with 7 bases in between. The CDR3 contains 11 residues. Germline CDR1 and CDR2: SGHAT and FQNNGV. Written as DNA, the CDR3 is TGTGCCAGCAGCTTAGTACAGGGGCAGTACTTC. This translates into CASSLVQGQYF.

V is TRBV29-1 and J is TRBJ1-2; 7 bases fit TRBD1. This CDR3 spans 12 amino acids. V shed 6 bases, J shed 6 bases, and the junction held 7 bases outside the gene matches. CDR1 is SQVTM, CDR2 ANQGSEA, per germline. The CDR3 nucleotides read TGCAGCGTGGTGACAGGGAGACATGGCTACACCTTC. Protein sequence: CSVVTGRHGYTF.

The V call is TRBV28, the J call TRBJ2-3; TRBD1 matches at 9 bases. CDR3 length: 16 residues. The germline CDR1 and CDR2 sequences are MDHEN and SYDVKM. V lost 5 bases and J lost 3; bases outside the gene matches: 9. The CDR3 coding sequence is TGTGCCAGCAGTCCCGTACAGGGGGCTGGTACAGATACGCAGTATTTT. It codes for CASSPVQGAGTDTQYF. The entire variable domain, with the rest obtained from reference TRBV28 and TRBJ2-3, is as follows: DVKVTQSSRYLVKRTGEKVFLECVQDMDHENMFWYRQDPGLGLRLIYFSYDVKMKEKGDIPEGYSVSREKKERFSLILESASTNQTSMYLCASSPVQGAGTDTQYFGPGTRLTVL.

Here the CDR3 reads CASSQTGETNEKLFF. The CDR3 nucleotides read TGTGCCAGCAGTCAAACAGGGGAGACTAATGAAAAACTGTTTTTT. The gene calls are TRBV6-5 and TRBJ1-4; 7 nucleotides agree with TRBD1. CDR1 is MNHEY, CDR2 SVGAGI, per germline. CDR3 length: 15 amino acids. V was clipped by 5 bases and J by 2 bases; unmatched bases: 5.

The chain uses TRBV6-6 and TRBJ2-2; 8 positions agree with TRBD2. Germline V gene sequence: CDR1 MNHNY, CDR2 SVGAGI (reference sequence). The CDR3 has 16 residues. V trimming: 7 bases; J trimming: 2 bases; junction bases outside the gene matches: 9. Written as DNA, the CDR3 is TGTGCCAGCAACTCCGGGGGGGGGACCAACACCGGGGAGCTGTTTTTT. Its translation is CASNSGGGTNTGELFF.

The genes are TRBV6-5 and TRBJ1-1, with no clear D. The germline V gene encodes CDR1 MNHEY and CDR2 SVGAGI. The CDR3 covers 15 residues. The germline V and J ends were trimmed by 0 bases and 3 bases, with 11 bases remaining between them. The CDR3 sequence: CASSYSSTQYTEAFF. CDR3 in DNA: TGTGCCAGCAGTTACTCAAGTACGCAGTACACTGAAGCTTTCTTT.

CDR3 amino acids: CAIPNEGTGELFF. The CDR3 nucleotides are TGTGCCATTCCGAACGAGGGCACCGGGGAGCTGTTTTTT. The chain employs TRBV28 and TRBJ2-2; D perhaps matches TRBD2 (5 bases). This CDR3 is built from 13 residues. Germline V gives CDR1 MDHEN, CDR2 SYDVKM. The ends were cut back, 10 bases at V and 4 bases at J, with 13 bases in the middle.

This clone has a single count. The V and J genes are TRBV10-1 and TRBJ2-2; TRBD1 aligns across 7 bases. The CDR3 is 14 amino acids. Germline V gene sequence: CDR1 WNHNN, CDR2 SYGVQD (reference sequence). V gave up 8 bases and J gave up 4 bases; unmatched junction bases: 7. CDR3 sequence reads: CASSSGQFTGELFF. CDR3 coding DNA: TGCGCCAGCTCATCGGGACAGTTCACCGGGGAGCTGTTTTTT.

V gene TRBV27 combines with J gene TRBJ2-3; D not certain. This CDR3 is built from 13 residues. The V end was cut by 8 bases, the J end by 2 bases, with 11 bases between. Per the germline V gene, CDR1 is MNHEY and CDR2 is SMNVEV (reference sequence). The CDR3 region is CASSAENTDTQYF. In DNA form, the CDR3 reads TGTGCCAGCTCCGCTGAGAACACAGATACGCAGTATTTT.

The chain is built from TRBV7-8 and TRBJ1-1; possible D gene TRBD1, 6 bases. There are 16 residues in the CDR3. CDR1 SGHVS and CDR2 FQNEAQ come from the germline V gene. V was shortened by 1 base and J by 0 bases, with 12 bases between the two germline ends. CDR3 sequence (DNA): TGTGCCAGCAGCTTAGTTTCAGGGGTCTTGAACACTGAAGCTTTCTTT. The encoded protein is CASSLVSGVLNTEAFF.

This chain links TRBV19 with TRBJ2-3; the match to TRBD2 covers 11 bases. Germline V gene data show CDR1 as LNHDA and CDR2 as SQIVND (reference sequence). The V gene end was trimmed by 4 bases and the J gene end by 1 base; junction bases not matched to a gene: 10. The CDR3 covers 18 residues. The CDR3 DNA is TGTGCCAGTAGTACGCTAGCGGGAGGAGGTGCTGGCACAGATACGCAGTATTTT. This sequence encodes CASSTLAGGGAGTDTQYF.

The J gene is TRBJ1-1, the V gene TRBV6-5, with D possibly being TRBD1 (6 bases). The CDR3 runs to 13 residues. The ends were cut back, 5 bases at V and 4 bases at J, with 11 bases in the middle. Germline V gives CDR1 MNHEY, CDR2 SVGAGI. The CDR3 reads CASSLQGPTEAFF. The CDR3, as DNA: TGTGCCAGCAGTCTACAGGGTCCCACTGAAGCTTTCTTT.

The chain carries TRBV10-3 and TRBJ1-5, with 9 bases matching TRBD1. Germline V gene sequence: CDR1 ENHRY, CDR2 SYGVKD. Germline trimming cut 8 bases from V and 3 bases from J; bases unmatched to any gene: 8. The CDR3 totals 15 residues. CDR3 loop: CAIGTGTGHNQPQHF. The CDR3 coding sequence is TGTGCCATCGGCACCGGGACAGGGCACAATCAGCCCCAGCATTTT.

This sequence joins TRBV6-5 and TRBJ2-7; 9 positions agree with TRBD2. This CDR3 has 14 amino acids. Per germline, CDR1 MNHEY and CDR2 SVGAGI. V lost 2 bases to trimming and J lost 4 bases; unmatched junction nucleotides: 3. CDR3 DNA sequence: TGTGCCAGCAGTTACACTAGCGGGTTTTACGAGCAGTACTTC. Its translation is CASSYTSGFYEQYF.

The chain has TRBV28 and TRBJ2-3; TRBD2 is a possible D gene (5 bases). This CDR3 is 13 amino acids long. CDR1 and CDR2 from the germline V gene are MDHEN and SYDVKM. Trimming shortened V by 4 bases and J by 3 bases, and 8 bases separated the two germline ends. CDR3 DNA: TGTGCCAGCAGTTCTAGCAGTACAGATACGCAGTATTTT. Protein sequence: CASSSSSTDTQYF.

The chain carries TRBV7-8 and TRBJ2-1, with TRBD2 matching 7 bases. The CDR3 sequence is 15 residues long. Trimming removed 5 bases from V and 3 bases from J; junction bases left unmatched: 7. Germline V gene lookup returns CDR1 SGHVS and CDR2 FQNEAQ. The CDR3 loop reads CASSPQTSSYNEQFF. DNA for the CDR3: TGTGCCAGCAGCCCACAGACTAGCAGCTACAATGAGCAGTTCTTC.

V usage is TRBV4-1 and J usage is TRBJ2-1; a possible D gene is TRBD1 (6 bases). The germline gives CDR1 MGHRA, CDR2 YSYEKL. This CDR3 has 14 residues. Trimming removed 1 base from V and 6 bases from J, with 10 bases in between. The CDR3 nucleotides read TGCGCCAGCAGCCAAGGACAGGCACCCAATGAGCAGTTCTTC. Its protein is CASSQGQAPNEQFF.

The chain is built from TRBV7-9 and TRBJ1-1, with TRBD1 matching 9 bases. The germline gives CDR1 SEHNR, CDR2 FQNEAQ (reference sequence). Germline trimming cut 5 bases from V and 1 base from J; bases unmatched to any gene: 2. This CDR3 is built from 14 residues. CDR3 in amino acids: CASSATGGNTEAFF. The CDR3 nucleotides are TGTGCCAGCAGCGCGACAGGGGGGAACACTGAAGCTTTCTTT.